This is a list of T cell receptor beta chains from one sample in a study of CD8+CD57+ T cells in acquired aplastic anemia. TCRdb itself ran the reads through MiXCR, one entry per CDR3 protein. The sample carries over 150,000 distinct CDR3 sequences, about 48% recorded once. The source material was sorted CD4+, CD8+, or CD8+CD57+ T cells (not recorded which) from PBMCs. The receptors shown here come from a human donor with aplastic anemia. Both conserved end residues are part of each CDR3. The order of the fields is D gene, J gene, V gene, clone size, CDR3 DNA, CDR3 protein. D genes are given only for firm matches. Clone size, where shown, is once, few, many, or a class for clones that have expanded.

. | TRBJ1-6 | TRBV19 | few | TGTGCCAGTAGTATAAACCGGGACCGCCTTAATTCACCCCTCCACTTT | CASSINRDRLNSPLHF
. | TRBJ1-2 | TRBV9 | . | TGTGCCAGCAGCGTAGATTTGGGCTCCATTGAGGGCTGCACCTTC | CASSVDLGSIEGCTF
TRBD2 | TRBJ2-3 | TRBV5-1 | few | TGCGCCAGCAGCATCCCCTCCGGACTAGCGGGAGATACGCAGTATTTT | CASSIPSGLAGDTQYF
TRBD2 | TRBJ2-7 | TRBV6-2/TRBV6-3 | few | TGTGCCAGCAGTTACTCAGGCGGGGGGGCCTCCGAGCAGTACTTC | CASSYSGGGASEQYF
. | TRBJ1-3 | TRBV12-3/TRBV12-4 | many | TGTGCCAGCAGTCCTAGGGTCACACAGGGAGTCTCTGGAAACACCATATATTTT | CASSPRVTQGVSGNTIYF
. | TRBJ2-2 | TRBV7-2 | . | TGTGCCAGCAGCTTGGTAGCGAGAACCGGGGAGCTGTTTTTT | CASSLVARTGELFF
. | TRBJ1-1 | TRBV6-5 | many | TGTGCCAGCAGTTGGGATACAAACACTGAAGCTTTCTTT | CASSWDTNTEAFF
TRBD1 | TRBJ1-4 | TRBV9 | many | TGTGCCAGCAGCGTATCACAGGGGGCGACGGGTGAAAAACTGTTTTTT | CASSVSQGATGEKLFF
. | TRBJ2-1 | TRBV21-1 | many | TGTGCCAGCAGCAAGACACCTCGGACAGGGGGGAAGGCCTACAATGAGCAGTTCTTC | CASSKTPRTGGKAYNEQFF
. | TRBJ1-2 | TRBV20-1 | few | TGCAGTGCTAGAGTCAGCTATGGCTACACCTTC | CSARVSYGYTF
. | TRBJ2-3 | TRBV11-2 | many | TGTGCCAGCAGCTCCCGAGGTGGTAGCGGTCCCACAGATACGCAGTATTTT | CASSSRGGSGPTDTQYF
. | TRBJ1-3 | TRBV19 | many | TGTGCCAGTAGTATAGTGGCCACCTCTGGAAACACCATATATTTT | CASSIVATSGNTIYF
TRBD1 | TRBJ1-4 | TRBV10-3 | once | TGTGCCATCACCAAAACCAGACAGGGATTGAATGAAAAACTGTTTTTT | CAITKTRQGLNEKLFF
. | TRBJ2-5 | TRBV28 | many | TGTGCCAGCAGTTTGAATGGGGAGACCCAGTACTTC | CASSLNGETQYF
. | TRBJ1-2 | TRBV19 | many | TGTGCCAGTAGTATAGGGGCAGGGGATGGCTACACCTTC | CASSIGAGDGYTF
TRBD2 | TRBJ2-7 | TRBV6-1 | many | TGTGCCAGCAGTGACCGCGGGGGGCGGTACGAGCAGTACTTC | CASSDRGGRYEQYF
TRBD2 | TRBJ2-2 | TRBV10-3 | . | TGTGCCATCAGTGACAGAGGGACTAGCGGGGCCACCGGGGAGCTGTTTTTT | CAISDRGTSGATGELFF
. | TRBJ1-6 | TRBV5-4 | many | TGTGCCAGCAGCCTCGGACGGGGAGGATCACCCCTCCACTTT | CASSLGRGGSPLHF
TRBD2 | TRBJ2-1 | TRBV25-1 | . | TGTGCCAGCAGTGACCCCAAGAAGCGGGAGTCGAACAATGAGCAGTTCTTC | CASSDPKKRESNNEQFF
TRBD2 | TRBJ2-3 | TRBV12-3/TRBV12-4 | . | TGTGCCAGCAAGTTAGCGGGGGGGCCGGAGGTGACAGATACGCAGTATTTT | CASKLAGGPEVTDTQYF
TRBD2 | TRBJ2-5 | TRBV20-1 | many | TGCAGTGCTTCTAGCGGGGGGGCCGAAGAGACCCAGTACTTC | CSASSGGAEETQYF
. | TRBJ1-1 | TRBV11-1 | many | TGTGCCAGCAGCTTATGGGGCGGGAAACCGGCTTTCTTT | CASSLWGGKPAFF